This T cell receptor (beta chain) derives from a study of blood T cell repertoires in COVID-19. The V gene's germline CDR1 is GTSNPN and CDR2 SVGIG (reference sequence). V shed 2 bases and J shed 6 bases, with 16 bases lying between them. There are 15 residues in the CDR3. Assay used: immunoSEQ multiplex PCR; TCRdb lists only in-frame clones, some missing. Here the sample spans about 200,000 clones, 82% being singletons. Sequenced material: peripheral blood. This TCR derives from a woman of 80 years or more with COVID-19, enrolled during active disease. The rearrangement joins TRBV30 to TRBJ1-4; TRBD1 might be the D (5 bases). For the CDR3, the DNA is TGTGCCTGGAGTACGGCAGGGTTAGGTGATGAAAAACTGTTTTTT. Translation: CAWSTAGLGDEKLFF.